This TCR beta chain appears in the sequencing data of a study of blood T cells in healthy people across ages. General study results and limits: Strong correlation was found linking TCR beta diversity to naive T cell percentage. Getting older went along with TCR beta diversity per million T cells dropping roughly linearly.

A J-beta primer mix and a sample-barcoded 5' primer were used in a second PCR of roughly 7 to 12 cycles. A template-switch adaptor containing 12 random nucleotides labeled each cDNA molecule. MiXCR, run by TCRdb on the 5' RACE reads, gives a single entry per CDR3 protein. The data contain about 1,400,000 distinct CDR3 sequences, about 43% of them seen just once; the ten biggest clones take up 7.9%. The length of the CDR3 is 13 residues. Germline V gene lookup returns CDR1 MNHEY and CDR2 SVGEGT. V gave up 5 bases and J gave up 6 bases, with 8 bases separating them. Every sample had a minimum of 6.5 million PBMCs isolated. For this clonotype: The antigen remains undetermined.

The receptor was isolated from a woman between 18 and 30 years old in good health. Sequencing was carried out using blood. This chain links TRBV6-2 or TRBV6-3 with TRBJ1-6; no clear D. CDR3: CASSDWSNSPLHF. The DNA for the CDR3 is TGTGCCAGCAGTGACTGGAGTAATTCACCCCTCCACTTT.